These 32 T cell receptor beta chains were sequenced from one sample in a study of T cells in Graves' hyperthyroidism and ophthalmopathy. Template material for amplifying TCR beta CDR3 regions consisted of RNA transcripts. The HTBI primer set drove a first-round RT-PCR of the TCR CDR3. TCRdb fed the multiplex PCR reads into MiXCR, producing one record per CDR3 protein. This table holds under 700,000 distinct CDR3 sequences, around 42% found once. The sequencing sample was made of peripheral blood or thyroid tissue (not recorded which). These receptors were taken from a woman aged 18-29 years with Graves' hyperthyroidism.

This clonotype was observed a few times. The chain is built from TRBV14 and TRBJ1-4, with a weak D call TRBD1 (6 bases). V lost 5 bases, J lost 4 bases, and 8 bases lay in between. This CDR3 spans 13 amino acids. The germline CDR1 and CDR2 sequences are SGHDN and FVKESK. DNA of the CDR3: TGTGCCAGCAGCGGGACAATTAATGAAAAACTGTTTTTT. It is translated as CASSGTINEKLFF. The whole variable domain, remainder taken from reference TRBV14 and TRBJ1-4, is EAGVTQFPSHSVIEKGQTVTLRCDPISGHDNLYWYRRVMGKEIKFLLHFVKESKQDESGMPNNRFLAERTGGTYSTLKVQPAELEDSGVYFCASSGTINEKLFFGSGTQLSVL.

The chain links TRBV2 to TRBJ1-2, with 8 bases matching TRBD1. The V and J ends lost 6 bases and 0 bases, in that order; junction bases with no gene match: 6. The CDR3 sequence is 15 residues long. Germline CDR1 and CDR2: SNHLY and FYNNEI. CDR3 residues: CASRRTGTTNYGYTF. Written as DNA, the CDR3 is TGTGCCAGCAGAAGGACAGGGACAACTAACTATGGCTACACCTTC.

This clonotype has just a few counts. V usage is TRBV2 and J usage is TRBJ1-5; D might be TRBD1 (5 bases). The V gene's germline CDR1 is SNHLY and CDR2 FYNNEI. The CDR3 is 14 residues long. Trimming stripped 6 bases from V and 4 bases from J, with 13 bases between. The CDR3 loop reads CASSQPYRNQPQHF. CDR3 nucleotide sequence: TGTGCCAGCAGCCAACCATACAGGAATCAGCCCCAGCATTTT.

The J gene is TRBJ2-7, the V gene TRBV24-1; D gene ambiguous. V lost 2 bases to trimming and J lost 3 bases, with 13 bases between them. Germline V lookup: CDR1 KGHDR, CDR2 SFDVKD. The CDR3 has 15 amino acids. The CDR3 here is CATSDSQRSYYEQYF. Written as DNA, the CDR3 is TGTGCCACCAGTGATTCGCAGAGGAGTTACTACGAGCAGTACTTC.

This clonotype was seen ten or more times. This chain connects TRBV7-9 to TRBJ1-2; 7 nucleotides match TRBD1. The CDR3 loop spans 13 amino acids. CDR1 and CDR2 from the germline V gene are SEHNR and FQNEAQ (reference sequence). With 4 bases clipped from V and 6 bases from J, the junction kept 5 bases outside the gene matches. CDR3 bases: TGTGCCAGCAGCTCCGGGACAGTTGATGGCTACACCTTC. Encoded protein: CASSSGTVDGYTF.

The V call is TRBV7-9, the J call TRBJ2-7; 8 bases align to TRBD1. Losses at the gene ends were 2 bases for V and 4 bases for J; bases not matched to a gene: 13. The CDR3 runs 17 residues. Germline CDR1 and CDR2: SEHNR and FQNEAQ (reference sequence). CDR3 sequence: CASSLTRIDRGGYEQYF. The CDR3 nucleotides read TGTGCCAGCAGCTTAACCCGGATTGACAGGGGCGGGTACGAGCAGTACTTC.

This clonotype turned up a few times. The chain links TRBV19 to TRBJ2-7; 8 nucleotides match TRBD1. CDR1 and CDR2 from the germline V gene are LNHDA and SQIVND (reference sequence). After removal of 3 bases from V and 3 bases from J, the junction contained 7 bases not matched to a gene. CDR3 length: 15 residues. The DNA for the CDR3 is TGTGCCAGTAGTATGCGGGACAGGTATATCTACGAGCAGTACTTC. It specifies CASSMRDRYIYEQYF.

The V and J genes are TRBV25-1 and TRBJ1-4; TRBD1 matches 9 bases. V shed 5 bases and J 8 bases; nucleotides not matched to a gene: 6. CDR3 size: 14 residues. CDR1 and CDR2 from the germline V gene are MGHDK and SYGVNS. As DNA, the CDR3 is TGTGCCAGCAGTATGGGACAGGGTGAGGAAAAACTGTTTTTT. Translation: CASSMGQGEEKLFF.

This clonotype was counted a few times. The J gene is TRBJ1-1, the V gene TRBV10-2, with D possibly matching TRBD1 (5 bases). The V gene's germline CDR1 is WSHSY and CDR2 SAAADI. The V end lost 6 bases, the J end lost 2 bases, and 16 bases lay between the germline ends. The CDR3 covers 15 residues. CDR3 nucleotides: TGCGCCAGCAGCTTGGCCCAGGGAATAAACACTGAAGCTTTCTTT. As protein: CASSLAQGINTEAFF.

This clonotype was seen many times. The rearrangement links TRBV7-9 to TRBJ1-1; D gene unclear. CDR1 is SEHNR, CDR2 FQNEAQ, per germline (reference sequence). The CDR3 length is 12 residues. CDR3 DNA sequence: TGTGCGACCCAAGGGTGGGGAACTGAAGCTTTCTTT. Its protein product is CATQGWGTEAFF.

This chain links TRBV29-1 with TRBJ2-5; D is ambiguous. The J call may be in error: the DNA end matches TRBJ2-1 better. This CDR3 comprises 12 residues. The germline CDR1 and CDR2 sequences are SQVTM and ANQGSEA. CDR3 nucleotide sequence: TGCAGCGTTGAAAGGCTAGTCAATGAGCAGTTCTTC. This sequence encodes CSVERLVNEQFF.

The chain uses TRBV24-1 and TRBJ1-5, with 7 bases that match TRBD1. In germline, CDR1 is KGHDR, CDR2 SFDVKD. Trimming took 10 bases from V and 7 from J; bases not matched to a gene: 15. This CDR3 is 15 amino acids long. The CDR3 loop reads CATGAGGQDHQPQHF. The DNA for the CDR3 is TGTGCCACGGGGGCCGGCGGACAGGATCACCAGCCCCAGCATTTT.

Note on this clonotype: Being one base from a much bigger clone, this may be a read error. The chain employs TRBV7-9 and TRBJ2-7; weak D call: TRBD1 (5 bases). Germline CDR1 and CDR2: SEHNR and FQNEAQ (reference sequence). The CDR3 extends over 14 amino acids. CDR3 protein: CASSLSGWSYERYF. In DNA form, the CDR3 reads TGTGCCAGCAGCTTGTCAGGGTGGTCCTACGAGCGGTACTTC.

The chain combines TRBV6-5 with TRBJ1-4; 8 nucleotides align to TRBD1. Germline CDR1 and CDR2: MNHEY and SVGAGI. J lost 6 bases, V lost 2 bases, and 8 bases had no gene match. This CDR3 is 16 amino acids long. DNA of the CDR3: TGTGCCAGCAGTTACGGACAGGGAGTCTCGGATGAAAAACTGTTTTTT. It is translated as CASSYGQGVSDEKLFF.

Only a few counts were recorded for this clonotype. The gene calls are TRBV5-1 and TRBJ1-1, with 8 bases aligning to TRBD1. The CDR3 contains 15 residues. CDR1 and CDR2 from the germline V gene are SGHRS and YFSETQ. The V segment lost 4 bases and the J segment 1 base; nucleotides outside the gene matches: 6. CDR3 in amino acids: CASSQSGTGNTEAFF. The CDR3 region has the DNA TGCGCCAGCAGCCAGTCCGGGACAGGGAACACTGAAGCTTTCTTT.

Only a few counts were recorded for this clonotype. This chain connects TRBV13 to TRBJ1-1; D unresolved. V was cut by 4 bases and J by 0 bases, with 12 bases left in between. CDR3 length equals 15 residues. Looked up from germline, CDR1 is PRHDT and CDR2 is FYEKMQ (reference sequence). CDR3 sequence (DNA): TGTGCCAGCAGCTCAGATGACCGACTGAACACTGAAGCTTTCTTT. It is translated as CASSSDDRLNTEAFF. Full variable domain (remainder filled in from reference TRBV13 and TRBJ1-1): AAGVIQSPRHLIKEKRETATLKCYPIPRHDTVYWYQQGPGQDPQFLISFYEKMQSDKGSIPDRFSAQQFSDYHSELNMSSLELGDSALYFCASSSDDRLNTEAFFGQGTRLTVV.

The CDR3 is CATSREVANYGYTF. The CDR3 DNA reads as TGTGCCACCAGCAGAGAAGTAGCTAACTATGGCTACACCTTC. The J gene is TRBJ1-2, the V gene TRBV15, with D unclear. V lost 0 bases and J 0 bases, leaving 5 bases between the germline ends. CDR3 length: 14 amino acids. Germline V gene lookup returns CDR1 LNHNV and CDR2 YYDKDF (reference sequence).

V and J are TRBV5-1 and TRBJ2-7, with 8 positions matching TRBD1. V shed 4 bases and J 2 bases; nucleotides not matched to a gene: 5. CDR1 is SGHRS and CDR2 is YFSETQ in the germline V gene. The CDR3 spans 14 residues. CDR3 residues: CASSPEQGAYEQYF. In nucleotides, the CDR3 is TGCGCCAGCAGCCCAGAACAGGGGGCCTACGAGCAGTACTTC.

The DNA of the CDR3 is TGCGCCAGCAAGGGAGCGGGAGGCCTCGACGAGCAGTACTTC. Protein product: CASKGAGGLDEQYF. The chain combines TRBV5-1 with TRBJ2-7; 9 bases fit TRBD2. The CDR3 consists of 14 residues. Germline-derived CDR1 and CDR2 are SGHRS and YFSETQ. V shed 6 bases, J shed 5 bases, and the junction held 9 bases outside the gene matches.

To note about this clonotype: Germline is not matched at one junction end, which may reflect a read error. This chain links TRBV7-9 with TRBJ1-5; 9 bases line up with TRBD1. CDR1 and CDR2 (germline): SEHNR, FQNEAQ (reference sequence). The CDR3 runs 14 residues. Here the CDR3 reads CASSMTGGNQPQHF. The CDR3 DNA reads TGCGCCAGCAGCATGACAGGGGGGAATCAGCCCCAGCATTTT.

The chain uses TRBV7-3 and TRBJ1-1; D gene ambiguous. Germline CDR1 SGHTA, CDR2 FQGTGA. The V end was cut by 6 bases, the J end by 7 bases, with 21 bases between. The CDR3 runs to 15 residues. CDR3 in DNA: TGTGCCAGCAGATCCATAGGCGCTTTTGCCGATGAAGCTTTCTTT. Protein product: CASRSIGAFADEAFF. Full variable domain (outside the CDR3, taken from reference TRBV7-3 and TRBJ1-1): GAGVSQTPSNKVTEKGKYVELRCDPISGHTALYWYRQSLGQGPEFLIYFQGTGAADDSGLPNDRFFAVRPEGSVSTLKIQRTERGDSAVYLCASRSIGAFADEAFFGQGTRLTVV.

This clonotype was seen once. The rearrangement uses TRBV7-8 and TRBJ2-7; TRBD2 agrees at 9 bases. The CDR3 has 13 residues. Germline values: CDR1 SGHVS, CDR2 FQNEAQ. The CDR3 bases are TGTGCGCACCTAGCGGGGCTCAGCTACGAGCAGTACTTC. The encoded protein is CAHLAGLSYEQYF.

There are a few counts of this clonotype. This chain uses TRBV29-1 with TRBJ2-7; 15 bases fit TRBD2. The V gene end was trimmed by 5 bases and the J gene end by 5 bases; junction bases not matched to a gene: 13. The CDR3 is 17 amino acids. In germline, CDR1 is SQVTM, CDR2 ANQGSEA. This CDR3 is CSVLDRNRTSGRDEQYF. The CDR3 bases are TGCAGCGTTCTAGACAGGAACCGGACTAGCGGGAGGGACGAGCAGTACTTC.

The chain employs TRBV7-8 and TRBJ1-1; D is unclear. V lost 5 bases to trimming and J lost 4 bases, with 11 bases between them. Germline V gene sequence: CDR1 SGHVS, CDR2 FQNEAQ. CDR3 length: 13 amino acids. CDR3 region: CASSPVSGTEAFF. DNA of the CDR3: TGTGCCAGCAGCCCCGTCTCGGGCACTGAAGCTTTCTTT.

The V call is TRBV19, the J call TRBJ1-5; D not resolved. The V gene's germline CDR1 is LNHDA and CDR2 SQIVND (reference sequence). V dropped 5 bases and J dropped 0 bases, with 14 bases sitting between them. The CDR3 spans 16 residues. In nucleotides, the CDR3 is TGTGCCAGTAGTTCGAGAAAGCGGAATAGCAATCAGCCCCAGCATTTT. This sequence encodes CASSSRKRNSNQPQHF.

V gene TRBV7-2 combines with J gene TRBJ1-4; possibly TRBD1 for D (5 bases). The germline V gene has CDR1 SGHTA and CDR2 FQGNSA. CDR3 length: 16 amino acids. V lost 5 bases to trimming and J lost 8 bases, with 21 bases between them. CDR3 sequence: CASSNFGGPEGEKLFF. The CDR3 DNA follows: TGTGCCAGCAGCAATTTTGGGGGACCAGAGGGCGAAAAACTGTTTTTT.

The chain recombines TRBV7-9 with TRBJ2-3, with a possible D match to TRBD2 (6 bases). Germline CDR1 is SEHNR and CDR2 is FQNEAQ (reference sequence). V was shortened by 2 bases and J by 0 bases, with 9 bases between the two germline ends. The CDR3 has 15 residues. CDR3: CASSLTGTSTDTQYF. In DNA form, the CDR3 reads TGTGCCAGCAGCTTAACCGGGACTAGCACAGATACGCAGTATTTT.

The chain couples TRBV5-1 to TRBJ2-2, with 8 bases matching TRBD1. The CDR3 consists of 17 residues. J was trimmed by 6 bases and V by 5 bases; bases with no gene match: 15. The germline CDR1 and CDR2 sequences are SGHRS and YFSETQ. The CDR3 loop reads CASRPLTGVLMAGELFF. As DNA, the CDR3 is TGCGCCAGCAGACCTCTGACAGGGGTTCTGATGGCCGGGGAGCTGTTTTTT.

This sequence joins TRBV19 and TRBJ2-3, with TRBD2 identical over 9 bases. The CDR3 totals 14 residues. The germline V gene encodes CDR1 LNHDA and CDR2 SQIVND (reference sequence). V lost 10 bases, J lost 6 bases, and 11 bases stayed unmatched. CDR3 amino acids: CAISPGLASDTQYF. Written as DNA, the CDR3 is TGTGCCATTTCCCCGGGACTAGCATCCGATACGCAGTATTTT.

The genes are TRBV20-1 and TRBJ2-7; D unresolved. Trimming removed 4 bases from V and 3 bases from J, with 10 bases in between. The CDR3 runs to 12 residues. Per the germline V gene, CDR1 is DFQATT and CDR2 is SNEGSKA (reference sequence). The CDR3 coding sequence is TGCAGTGCTATCAAGGACGGCTACGAGCAGTACTTC. Residues: CSAIKDGYEQYF.

This clonotype was picked up many times. As DNA, the CDR3 is TGCGCCAGCAGGACAGGGCAAGAGACCCAGTACTTC. The encoded protein is CASRTGQETQYF. This rearrangement joins TRBV5-1 to TRBJ2-5, with 7 bases aligning to TRBD1. The germline V gene encodes CDR1 SGHRS and CDR2 YFSETQ. This CDR3 has 12 residues. J lost 2 bases, V lost 5 bases, and 0 bases had no gene match.

The chain has TRBV7-9 and TRBJ1-3, with D hard to call. This CDR3 has 14 amino acids. Trimming cost V 5 bases and J 0 bases, with 8 bases left between them. Germline lookup yields CDR1 SEHNR and CDR2 FQNEAQ (reference sequence). The CDR3 sequence is CASSAGHSGNTIYF. The CDR3, as DNA: TGTGCCAGCAGCGCGGGTCACTCTGGAAACACCATATATTTT. The whole variable domain, filled in from reference TRBV7-9 and TRBJ1-3, reads DTGVSQNPRHKITKRGQNVTFRCDPISEHNRLYWYRQTLGQGPEFLTYFQNEAQLEKSRLLSDRFSAERPKGSFSTLEIQRTEQGDSAMYLCASSAGHSGNTIYFGEGSWLTVV.